Listed here are 19 T cell receptor beta chains from one sample, sequenced in a study of technical replicates of blood from several donors. TCRdb's table, derived via immunoSEQ multiplex PCR, lists solely in-frame clones and lacks some. The sample lists around 56,000 clones, more than 90% occurring once. The sample taken for sequencing was PBMCs. The source of these receptors is a human donor in good health. Some clones in this sample may be carry-over from other donors' samples.

The V call is TRBV5-4, the J call TRBJ1-6; 7 nucleotides match TRBD1. This CDR3 is built from 16 residues. Germline values: CDR1 SGHNT, CDR2 YYREEE (reference sequence). The V gene end was trimmed by 3 bases and the J gene end by 4 bases; junction bases not matched to a gene: 7. The CDR3 nucleotides read TGTGCCAGCAGCTCAAACCGGGACAGTTATAATTCACCCCTCCACTTT. Protein product: CASSSNRDSYNSPLHF.

The sample holds a few counts of this clone. J is TRBJ2-6 and V is TRBV6-4; possibly TRBD2 for D (6 bases). CDR3 length equals 15 residues. V dropped 2 bases and J dropped 1 base, with 6 bases sitting between them. Germline CDR1 and CDR2: MRHNA and SNTAGT. The CDR3 sequence: CASSDGGSGANVLTF. Here the CDR3 DNA reads TGTGCCAGCAGTGACGGGGGGTCTGGGGCCAACGTCCTGACTTTC.

The chain combines TRBV9 with TRBJ1-2; D perhaps matches TRBD1 (6 bases). From germline, CDR1 is SGDLS and CDR2 YYNGEE. The CDR3 totals 14 residues. Trimming left V 4 bases short and J 8 bases short, with 18 bases between. CDR3 nucleotides: TGTGCCAGCAGCTCCAGGGACATAATGGGGGGCTACACCTTC. Its protein is CASSSRDIMGGYTF.

Written as DNA, the CDR3 is TGTGCAACAGGGGGCCTCAATCAGCCCCAGCATTTT. This gives the protein CATGGLNQPQHF. The V and J genes are TRBV7-6 and TRBJ1-5, with 9 bases fitting TRBD1. The CDR3 loop spans 12 amino acids. Germline-derived CDR1 and CDR2 are SGHVS and FNYEAQ. Filled out from reference TRBV7-6 and TRBJ1-5, the complete variable domain reads GAGVSQSPRYKVTKRGQDVALRCDPISGHVSLYWYRQALGQGPEFLTYFNYEAQQDKSGLPNDRFSAERPEGSISTLTIQRTEQRDSAMYRCATGGLNQPQHFGDGTRLSIL.

This sequence joins TRBV1 and TRBJ2-2; the D call of TRBD2 is as the table states it, not checked on the DNA. TRBV1 is described as a pseudogene. The CDR3 spans 18 residues. CDR3 coding DNA: TGCACCAGCAGCCCCCACCCGCGGGGTAACCTGAACACCGGGGAGCTGTTTTTT. Residues: CTSSPHPRGNLNTGELFF.

This chain uses TRBV30 with TRBJ2-7; 8 nucleotides match TRBD1. This CDR3 has 12 residues. The ends lost 4 bases at V and 6 bases at J; junction bases unmatched: 5. The germline V gene has CDR1 GTSNPN and CDR2 SVGIG (reference sequence). The CDR3 is CAWTPGGGEQYF. The DNA of the CDR3 is TGTGCCTGGACGCCAGGGGGCGGCGAGCAGTACTTC. Based on the CDR3 plus reference TRBV30 and TRBJ2-7, the full variable domain is SQTIHQWPATLVQPVGSPLSLECTVEGTSNPNLYWYRQAAGRGLQLLFYSVGIGQISSEVPQNLSASRPQDRQFILSSKKLLLSDSGFYLCAWTPGGGEQYFGPGTRLTVT.

This clone was seen a few times. This chain uses TRBV13 with TRBJ1-2; 7 bases fit TRBD1. There are 13 residues in the CDR3. Trimming took 3 bases from V and 8 from J; bases not matched to a gene: 6. Per the germline V gene, CDR1 is PRHDT and CDR2 is FYEKMQ (reference sequence). Here the CDR3 DNA reads TGTGCCAGCAGCTTTGTAGGGGGCGAAGGCTACACCTTC. It is translated as CASSFVGGEGYTF.

The chain employs TRBV4-3 and TRBJ2-2, with a weak D call TRBD2 (5 bases). Trimming stripped 0 bases from V and 4 bases from J, with 12 bases between. CDR3 length: 16 residues. Germline CDR1 is LGHNA and CDR2 is YSLEER. The CDR3 protein is CASSQDRPAGTGELFF. As DNA, the CDR3 is TGCGCCAGCAGCCAAGATCGGCCCGCGGGCACCGGGGAGCTGTTTTTT.

The chain employs TRBV7-2 and TRBJ1-3; 7 positions match TRBD1. The trim removed 6 bases at V and 2 bases at J, leaving 4 bases unmatched. Looked up from germline, CDR1 is SGHTA and CDR2 is FQGNSA. This CDR3 comprises 14 residues. The CDR3, as DNA: TGTGCCAGCAGAACGACAGGGACTGGAAACACCATATATTTT. It yields the protein CASRTTGTGNTIYF.

This sequence joins TRBV5-1 and TRBJ2-2; TRBD2 matches 10 bases. J lost 6 bases, V lost 5 bases, and 4 bases had no gene match. This CDR3 is built from 14 residues. Germline CDR1 reads SGHRS; CDR2 reads YFSETQ. This CDR3 is CASSLAGVAGELFF. The CDR3 coding sequence is TGCGCCAGCAGTCTAGCGGGAGTGGCCGGGGAGCTGTTTTTT.

This chain connects TRBV30 to TRBJ2-3, with TRBD2 matching over 9 bases. The CDR3 extends over 13 amino acids. Germline V gene lookup returns CDR1 GTSNPN and CDR2 SVGIG (reference sequence). CDR3 sequence: CAQGLAGTDTQYF. In DNA, the CDR3 is TGTGCTCAGGGACTAGCAGGCACAGATACGCAGTATTTT.

The chain couples TRBV4-3 to TRBJ1-1; TRBD1 agrees at 10 bases. The CDR3 loop spans 14 amino acids. Germline CDR1 is LGHNA and CDR2 is YSLEER. Losses at the gene ends were 0 bases for V and 12 bases for J; bases not matched to a gene: 7. CDR3 nucleotides: TGCGCCAGCAGCCAAGATCAAAGGACAGGGGGAACTTTCTTT. Protein product: CASSQDQRTGGTFF.

In this sample, this clone turned up a few times. The rearrangement uses TRBV9 and TRBJ2-1; D may be TRBD1 (5 bases). The germline V gene encodes CDR1 SGDLS and CDR2 YYNGEE. Trimming left V 3 bases short and J 5 bases short, with 9 bases between. The CDR3 length is 13 residues. As DNA, the CDR3 is TGTGCCAGCAGCGGACGGACAAACAATGAGCAGTTCTTC. This gives the protein CASSGRTNNEQFF. Looking up the rest from reference TRBV9 and TRBJ2-1 gives the full variable domain: DSGVTQTPKHLITATGQRVTLRCSPRSGDLSVYWYQQSLDQGLQFLIQYYNGEERAKGNILERFSAQQFPDLHSELNLSSLELGDSALYFCASSGRTNNEQFFGPGTRLTVL.

This chain connects TRBV7-2 to TRBJ2-3, with a weak D call TRBD1 (5 bases). The CDR3 totals 14 residues. Deletions cut 5 bases from V and 4 bases from J, with 13 bases between. Germline CDR1 is SGHTA and CDR2 is FQGNSA. For the CDR3, the DNA is TGTGCCAGCAGCCCCACAGGTACCTCAGATACGCAGTATTTT. This codes for CASSPTGTSDTQYF.

V usage is TRBV7-7 and J usage is TRBJ2-3; 7 bases fit TRBD2. The CDR3 runs 15 residues. V dropped 5 bases and J dropped 4; count of bases not matched to a gene: 9. In germline, CDR1 is SSHAT, CDR2 FNYEAQ (reference sequence). The CDR3 region is CASSVSGGGSDTQYF. The CDR3 region has the DNA TGTGCCAGCAGCGTGTCGGGGGGAGGTTCAGATACGCAGTATTTT.

V usage is TRBV15 and J usage is TRBJ1-4, with 8 bases fitting TRBD1. With V trimmed by 6 bases and J by 8 bases, 11 bases remained unmatched. The CDR3 loop spans 15 amino acids. The V gene's germline CDR1 is LNHNV and CDR2 YYDKDF (reference sequence). The DNA of the CDR3 is TGTGCCACCAGACAGGGGGAGTTGGTTCGGGAAAAACTGTTTTTT. Amino acids: CATRQGELVREKLFF.

This clone was counted once. The chain links TRBV30 to TRBJ2-3; TRBD1 aligns across 10 bases. This CDR3 region has 15 residues. The V gene's germline CDR1 is GTSNPN and CDR2 SVGIG (reference sequence). J was trimmed by 3 bases and V by 2 bases; bases with no gene match: 5. CDR3 DNA sequence: TGTGCCTGGAGTTCCGGGACAGGGGTTACAGATACGCAGTATTTT. Amino acids: CAWSSGTGVTDTQYF.

In its sample, this clone was seen once. V and J are TRBV4-1 and TRBJ2-5; 9 positions agree with TRBD1. This CDR3 comprises 15 residues. Looked up from germline, CDR1 is MGHRA and CDR2 is YSYEKL. V dropped 1 base and J dropped 2; count of bases not matched to a gene: 2. CDR3 nucleotides: TGCGCCAGCAGCCAAGGACAGGGGGTTCAAGAGACCCAGTACTTC. It encodes CASSQGQGVQETQYF.

V is TRBV14 and J is TRBJ2-3; 8 bases map to TRBD2. The CDR3 is made up of 17 amino acids. Germline CDR1 is SGHDN and CDR2 is FVKESK. After removal of 2 bases from V and 5 bases from J, the junction contained 12 bases not matched to a gene. Written as DNA, the CDR3 is TGTGCCAGCAGCCAATGGTTCCTGACTAGCGTGCAAGATACGCAGTATTTT. Translation gives CASSQWFLTSVQDTQYF.